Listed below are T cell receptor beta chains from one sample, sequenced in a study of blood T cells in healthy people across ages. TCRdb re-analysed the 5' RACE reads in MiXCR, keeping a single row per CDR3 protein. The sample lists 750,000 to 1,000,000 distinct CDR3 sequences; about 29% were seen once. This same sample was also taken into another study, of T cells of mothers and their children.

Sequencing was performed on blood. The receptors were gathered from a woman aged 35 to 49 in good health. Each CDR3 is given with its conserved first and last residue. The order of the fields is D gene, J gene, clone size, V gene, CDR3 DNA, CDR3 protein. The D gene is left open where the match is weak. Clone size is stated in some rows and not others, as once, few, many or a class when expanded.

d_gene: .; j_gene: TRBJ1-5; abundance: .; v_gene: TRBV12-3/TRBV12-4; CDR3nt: TGTGCCAGCAGCTCCCGTGAGGGGGGTCAGCCCCAGCATTTT; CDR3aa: CASSSREGGQPQHF
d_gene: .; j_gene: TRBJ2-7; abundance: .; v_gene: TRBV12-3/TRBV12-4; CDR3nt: TGTGCCAGCAGTTTAGACGGCCTGTGCGAGCAGTACTTC; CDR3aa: CASSLDGLCEQYF
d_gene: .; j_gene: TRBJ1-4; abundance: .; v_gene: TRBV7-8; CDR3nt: TGTGCCAGCAGGGTAGGAGGAGAAAAACTGTTTTTT; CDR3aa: CASRVGGEKLFF
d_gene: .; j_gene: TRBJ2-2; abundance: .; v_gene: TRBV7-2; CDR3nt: TGTGCCAGCAGCTTAGTCACAGGGAGCGGGGAGCTGTTTTTT; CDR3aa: CASSLVTGSGELFF
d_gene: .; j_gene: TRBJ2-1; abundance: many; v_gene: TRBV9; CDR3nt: TGTGCCAGCAGCGTAGGGGACGGCTACAATGAGCAGTTCTTC; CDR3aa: CASSVGDGYNEQFF
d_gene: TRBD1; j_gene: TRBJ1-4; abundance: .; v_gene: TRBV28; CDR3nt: TGTGCCAGCAGTTTTTACGCGACAGGGGAGATTGGGGAAAAACTGTTTTTT; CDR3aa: CASSFYATGEIGEKLFF
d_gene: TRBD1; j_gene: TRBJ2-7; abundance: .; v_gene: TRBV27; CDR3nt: TGTGCCAGCAGTTTATTCCTCCGGGGGGACAGGGGGCTTGGCGAGCAGTACTTC; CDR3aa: CASSLFLRGDRGLGEQYF
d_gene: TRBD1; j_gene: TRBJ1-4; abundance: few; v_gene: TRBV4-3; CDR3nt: TGCGCCAGCAGCCCCAGGGGGGATGGTGAAAAACTGTTTTTT; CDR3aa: CASSPRGDGEKLFF
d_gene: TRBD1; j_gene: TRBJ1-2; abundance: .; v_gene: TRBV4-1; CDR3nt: TGCGCCAGCAGCCAAAACCGGGACAGGGGACGAAGTACCTATGGCTACACCTTC; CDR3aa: CASSQNRDRGRSTYGYTF
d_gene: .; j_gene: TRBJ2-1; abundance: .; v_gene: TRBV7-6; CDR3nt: TGTGCCAGCAGCTTGGCTTGGGGCAATGAGCAGTTCTTC; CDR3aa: CASSLAWGNEQFF
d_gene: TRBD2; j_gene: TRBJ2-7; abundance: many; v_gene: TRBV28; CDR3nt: TGTGCCAGCAGAATAACTAGCGGGCGCTCCTACGAGCAGTACTTC; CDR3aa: CASRITSGRSYEQYF
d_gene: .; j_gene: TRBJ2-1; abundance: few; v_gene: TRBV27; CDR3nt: TGTGCCAGCAGCTTTGCAGGTAGTGAGCAGTTCTTC; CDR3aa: CASSFAGSEQFF
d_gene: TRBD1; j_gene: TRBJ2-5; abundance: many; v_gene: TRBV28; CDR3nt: TGTGCCAGCAGTCCACGGACAGGGCTGTACCAAGAGACCCAGTACTTC; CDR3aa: CASSPRTGLYQETQYF
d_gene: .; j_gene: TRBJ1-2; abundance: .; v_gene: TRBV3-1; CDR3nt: TGTGCCAGCAGCCAAGATGCAGGGCGCCGCTATGGCTACACCTTC; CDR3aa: CASSQDAGRRYGYTF
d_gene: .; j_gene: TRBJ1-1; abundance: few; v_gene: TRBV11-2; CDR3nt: TGTGCCAGCAGCTTAGAGGCCAGCAAGAACACTGAAGCTTTCTTT; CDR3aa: CASSLEASKNTEAFF
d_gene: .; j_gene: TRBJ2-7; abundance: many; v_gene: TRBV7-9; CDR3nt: TGTGCCAGCAGCTTCTACAGGGAAGGCGAGCAGTACTTC; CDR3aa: CASSFYREGEQYF
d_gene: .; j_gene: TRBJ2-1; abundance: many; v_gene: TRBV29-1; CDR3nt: TGCAGCGTTCACCCTCGGCAGAAGGAGAATGAGCAGTTCTTC; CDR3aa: CSVHPRQKENEQFF
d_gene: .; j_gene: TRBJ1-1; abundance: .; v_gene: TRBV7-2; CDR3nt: TGTGCCAGCAGCTTAGGGGGTGGCCAGACGAACACTGAAGCTTTCTTT; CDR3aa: CASSLGGGQTNTEAFF
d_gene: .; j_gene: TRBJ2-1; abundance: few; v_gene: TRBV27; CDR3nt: TGTGCCAGCAGTTTATCGGTGTCAAGTGAGCAGTTCTTC; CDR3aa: CASSLSVSSEQFF
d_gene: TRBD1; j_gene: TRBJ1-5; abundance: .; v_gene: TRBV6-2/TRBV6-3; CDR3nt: TGTGCCAGCAGCCTCCGGGACAGGGCCGGTCAGCCCCAGCATTTT; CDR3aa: CASSLRDRAGQPQHF
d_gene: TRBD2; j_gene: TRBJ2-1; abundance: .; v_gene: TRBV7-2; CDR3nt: TGTGCCAGCAGCTTAGAGGGACTAGCATCCTACAATGAGCAGTTCTTC; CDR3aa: CASSLEGLASYNEQFF
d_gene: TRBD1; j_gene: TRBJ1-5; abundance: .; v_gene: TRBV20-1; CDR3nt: TGCAGTGTGGCAGGGGGTAGCCAGCCCCAGCATTTT; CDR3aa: CSVAGGSQPQHF
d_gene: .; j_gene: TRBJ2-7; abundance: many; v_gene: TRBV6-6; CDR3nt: TGTGCCAGCAGTGCGACAGCGTACGAGCAGTACTTC; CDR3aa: CASSATAYEQYF